The clone carrying this T cell receptor beta chain was seen ten or more times. Its specificity is not known. This sample is drawn from a study of T-cell reconstitution after alpha-beta-depleted transplantation in children. Broader study findings: Newly made T cells mostly supplied T-cell counts and diversity one year after transplant. The origin of alpha-beta T cells about two months after transplant was reportedly several hundred expanded graft clones. Diversity of TCRbeta at day 60 was high in some patients, arising from surviving recipient T cells and thymic progenitors.

Construction of the TCRbeta library involved unique molecular identifiers. TCRdb independently ran MiXCR on the PCR reads; one entry per CDR3 protein. Among roughly 30,000 distinct CDR3 sequences listed, around 7% were seen once. The CDR3 totals 13 residues. Trimming stripped 6 bases from V and 4 bases from J, with 12 bases between. The chain couples TRBV12-3 or TRBV12-4 to TRBJ2-5; D uncertain. The receptor comes from a child less than two years old who had a stem cell transplant for acute myeloid leukemia, so the T cells may come from the graft donor. The input for sequencing was peripheral blood, taken 60 days after TCRalphabeta/CD19-depleted stem cell transplant. CDR3: CASSSPGVETQYF. The CDR3 DNA follows: TGTGCCAGCAGCTCCCCTGGCGTAGAGACCCAGTACTTC.